The T cell receptor beta chain under discussion was sequenced for a study of OX40 agonist ivuxolimab in advanced cancers. Turning to the overall study: Ivuxolimab, which targeted the costimulatory receptor OX40 (CD134), was an agonistic, fully human IgG2 monoclonal antibody. The paper covers the monotherapy dose-escalation part of the phase I ivuxolimab trial, which included N of about 56 patients. Partial responses occurred in three dose-escalation patients, of whom one had hepatocellular carcinoma and two had cutaneous melanoma. In the dose-escalation cohort, more than 80% of patients were male, and the mean age was roughly 60 years with a range of 23 to 79. Peripheral TCRbeta sequencing aimed to test whether ivuxolimab altered TCR sequence diversity and caused clonal T-cell expansion. Of the roughly 54 dose-escalation patients, hepatocellular carcinoma was present in approximately 20, melanoma in some 15, renal cell carcinoma in 9 and head and neck cancer in 9. Prior anti-PD-1, anti-PD-L1 or anti-CTLA-4 therapy was permitted, and checkpoint inhibitors had been received by about 36% of dose-escalation patients. Intravenous ivuxolimab was administered to patients every 2 weeks at six dose levels: 0.01, 0.1, 0.3, 1.5, 3 and 10 mg/kg.

The germline V end is reduced by 3 bases and the J end by 5 bases; junction bases left unmatched: 7. CDR1 and CDR2 are drawn from the germline V gene: SGHRS, YFSETQ. The CDR3 runs 14 amino acids, cysteine and phenylalanine included. Only the CDR3 region is kept as DNA, spanning 42 bases read in frame from base 1. Study-wide findings and limitations: In the 0.1-3.0 mg/kg groups, partial responders had among the lowest normalized peripheral clonal expansion, particularly in CD8+ T cells. Low levels of normalized T-cell clonal expansion were also seen in some patients who did not respond. At doses of 0.1 to 3.0 mg/kg, clonal expansion of both CD4+ and CD8+ T cells in blood was seen between baseline and week 6. On average, CD8+ T cells showed more expanded clones than CD4+ T cells after ivuxolimab. The antigen specificity of the clonally expanded peripheral T cells was not determined.

As to this clone: It lacks a known antigen. No much larger clonotype is one base removed from it; base qualities were not supplied.

Patients with autoimmune disease history or receiving systemic immunosuppression were excluded from the trial. Peripheral blood for TCR sequencing was collected from all dose cohorts at baseline, on cycle 4 day 1, and on cycle 7 day 1. The samples were taken from a phase I, first-in-human, multicenter, open-label dose-escalation trial of ivuxolimab. The trial enrolled adults with locally advanced or metastatic head and neck squamous cell, hepatocellular, melanoma or renal cell carcinoma. CD4+ and CD8+ T cells were sorted separately from peripheral blood before TCR sequencing. Genomic DNA was extracted from sorted cells for sequencing of the TCRbeta CDR3 region. The immunoSEQ Assay was used for sequencing of TCRbeta CDR3 regions. What TCRdb holds here is the immuneACCESS table cut down to in-frame rearrangements. Part of the clones is not present; checked against another copy, under half of the missing clones reflect an unresolved V gene, and the others are unexplained. The sample table holds roughly 64,000 clones, of which roughly 80% were seen once. The ten biggest clones cover around 5% of the sample.

The material sequenced was CD4+ or CD8+ T cells sorted from blood, taken in a trial of the OX40 agonist ivuxolimab. This receptor was taken from an adult with an advanced solid tumor such as melanoma, head and neck, liver or kidney cancer. This sequence uses TRBV5-1 and TRBJ2-5, and 7 bases in between align with TRBD2. CDR3 region: CASSWSRGEETQYF. The nucleotide sequence reads TGCGCCAGCAGCTGGTCCCGGGGGGAGGAGACCCAGTACTTC.